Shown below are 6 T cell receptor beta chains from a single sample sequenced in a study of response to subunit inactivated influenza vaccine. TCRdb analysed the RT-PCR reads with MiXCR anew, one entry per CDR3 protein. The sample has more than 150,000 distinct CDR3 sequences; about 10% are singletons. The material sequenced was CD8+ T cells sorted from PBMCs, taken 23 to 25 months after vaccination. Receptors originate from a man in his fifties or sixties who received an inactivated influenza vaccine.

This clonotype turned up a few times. CDR3 sequence reads: CSANSLTQASGNTIYF. CDR3 DNA: TGCAGTGCTAACTCACTGACGCAAGCCTCTGGAAACACCATATATTTT. J is TRBJ1-3 and V is TRBV20-1, with D uncertain. Trimming pared 4 bases from V and 0 bases from J, leaving 16 bases between. The CDR3 is 16 amino acids. In germline, CDR1 is DFQATT, CDR2 SNEGSKA (reference sequence).

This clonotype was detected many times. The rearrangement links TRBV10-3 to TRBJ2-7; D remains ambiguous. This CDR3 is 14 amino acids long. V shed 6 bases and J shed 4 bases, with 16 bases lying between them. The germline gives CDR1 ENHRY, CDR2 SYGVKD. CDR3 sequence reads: CAIRRTDGWYEQYF. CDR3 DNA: TGTGCCATCAGAAGGACCGATGGATGGTACGAGCAGTACTTC.

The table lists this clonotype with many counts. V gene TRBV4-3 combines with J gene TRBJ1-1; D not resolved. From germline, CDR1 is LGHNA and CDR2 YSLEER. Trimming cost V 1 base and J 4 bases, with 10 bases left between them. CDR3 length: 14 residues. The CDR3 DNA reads TGCGCCAGCAGCCAAGCAGCGGGAATCACTGAAGCTTTCTTT. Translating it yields CASSQAAGITEAFF.

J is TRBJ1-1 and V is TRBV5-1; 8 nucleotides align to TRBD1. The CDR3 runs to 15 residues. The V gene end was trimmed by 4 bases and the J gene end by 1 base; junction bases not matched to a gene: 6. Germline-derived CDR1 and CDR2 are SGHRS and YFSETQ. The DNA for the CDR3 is TGCGCCAGCAGCCTGGGACAGGTGGGGAACACTGAAGCTTTCTTT. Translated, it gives CASSLGQVGNTEAFF.

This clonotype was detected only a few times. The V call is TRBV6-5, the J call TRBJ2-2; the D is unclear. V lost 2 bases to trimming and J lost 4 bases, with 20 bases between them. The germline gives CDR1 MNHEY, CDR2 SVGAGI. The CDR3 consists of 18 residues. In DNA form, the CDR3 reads TGTGCCAGCAGTTACAGAGGAGCCTTAGGGCGGCCCACCGGGGAGCTGTTTTTT. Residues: CASSYRGALGRPTGELFF.

CDR3 in amino acids: CASSLERGGQYF. CDR3 DNA: TGTGCCAGCAGTCTCGAGAGAGGGGGGCAGTACTTC. This chain joins TRBV28 and TRBJ2-7, with D tentatively TRBD1 (6 bases). The V end was cut by 5 bases, the J end by 9 bases, with 14 bases between. The germline V gene encodes CDR1 MDHEN and CDR2 SYDVKM. This CDR3 is 12 amino acids long.